The TCR beta chain under discussion was sequenced for a study of cytomegalovirus exposure and HLA in healthy donors. Study as a whole: Clustering assigned around 77% of the approximately 430 genotyped donors to the Caucasian-associated ancestry cluster.

This clone was recorded once. Its antigen is still unknown. Germline CDR1 SGHNT, CDR2 YYREEE (reference sequence). V dropped 2 bases and J dropped 3; count of bases not matched to a gene: 6. CDR3 size: 16 residues. Findings and caveats of the study: The authors excluded some V segments, including TRBV6-2 and TRBV6-3, as indistinguishable. Most TCRs appeared rarely, but some public TCRs recurred in many donors.

PCR employed 60 Vbeta and 13 Jbeta primers. TCRdb's copy holds only in-frame clones and misses some; the assay was immunoSEQ multiplex PCR. Here the sample spans 110,000 to 150,000 clones, around four fifths being singletons. The TCR sequence derives from a male donor in good health and CMV-seronegative. V gene TRBV5-4 combines with J gene TRBJ1-3; TRBD1 aligns across 9 bases. The sample comprised PBMCs. CDR3 region: CASSFDTGGFGNTIYF. The CDR3 DNA sequence: TGTGCCAGCAGCTTTGATACAGGGGGCTTTGGAAACACCATATATTTT.